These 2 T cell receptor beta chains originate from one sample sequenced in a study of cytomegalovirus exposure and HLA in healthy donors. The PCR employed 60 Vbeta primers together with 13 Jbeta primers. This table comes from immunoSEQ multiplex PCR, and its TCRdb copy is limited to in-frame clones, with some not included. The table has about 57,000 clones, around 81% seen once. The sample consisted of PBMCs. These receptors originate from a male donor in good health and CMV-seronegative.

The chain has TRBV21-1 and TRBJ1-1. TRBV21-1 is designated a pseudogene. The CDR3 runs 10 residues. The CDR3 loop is CASSNGGTFF. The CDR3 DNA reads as TGTGCCAGCAGCAACGGCGGGACTTTCTTT.

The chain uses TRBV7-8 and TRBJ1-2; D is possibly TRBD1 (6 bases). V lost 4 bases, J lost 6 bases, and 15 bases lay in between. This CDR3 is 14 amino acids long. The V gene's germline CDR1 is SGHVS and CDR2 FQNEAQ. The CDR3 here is CASSYHDRWDGYTF. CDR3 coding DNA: TGTGCCAGCAGCTACCACGACAGGTGGGATGGCTACACCTTC.